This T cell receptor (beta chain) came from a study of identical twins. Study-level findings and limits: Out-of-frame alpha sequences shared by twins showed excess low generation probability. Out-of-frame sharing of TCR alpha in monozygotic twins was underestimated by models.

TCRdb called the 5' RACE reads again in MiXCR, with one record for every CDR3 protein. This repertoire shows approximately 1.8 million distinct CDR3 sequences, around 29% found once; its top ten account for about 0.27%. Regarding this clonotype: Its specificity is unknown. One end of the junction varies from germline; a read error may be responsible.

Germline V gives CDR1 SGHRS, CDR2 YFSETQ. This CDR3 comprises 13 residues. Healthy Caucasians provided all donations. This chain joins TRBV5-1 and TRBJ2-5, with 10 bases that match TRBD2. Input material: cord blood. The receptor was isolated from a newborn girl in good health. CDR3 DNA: TGCGGCAGCGGGACTAGCGCAAAAGAGACCCAGTACTTC. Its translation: CGSGTSAKETQYF. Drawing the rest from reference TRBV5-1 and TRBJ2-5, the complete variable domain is KAGVTQTPRYLIKTRGQQVTLSCSPISGHRSVSWYQQTPGQGLQFLFEYFSETQRNKGNFPGRFSGRQFSNSRSEMNVSTLELGDSALYLCGSGTSAKETQYFGPGTRLLVL.